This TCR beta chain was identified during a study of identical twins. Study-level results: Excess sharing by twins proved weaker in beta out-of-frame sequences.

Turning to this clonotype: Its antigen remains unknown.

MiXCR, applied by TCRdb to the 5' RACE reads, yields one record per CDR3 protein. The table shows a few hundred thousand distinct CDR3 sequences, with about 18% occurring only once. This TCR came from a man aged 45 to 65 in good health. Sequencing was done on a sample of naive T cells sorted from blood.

The CDR3 coding sequence is TGCAGTGCTAGATTGAGGGACGGCAGGGATCAGCCCCAGCATTTT. Its translation is CSARLRDGRDQPQHF. The chain has TRBV20-1 and TRBJ1-5; perhaps TRBD1 as D (5 bases). The germline V and J ends were trimmed by 2 bases and 5 bases, with 16 bases remaining between them. The CDR3 is 15 amino acids. Germline lookup yields CDR1 DFQATT and CDR2 SNEGSKA (reference sequence).